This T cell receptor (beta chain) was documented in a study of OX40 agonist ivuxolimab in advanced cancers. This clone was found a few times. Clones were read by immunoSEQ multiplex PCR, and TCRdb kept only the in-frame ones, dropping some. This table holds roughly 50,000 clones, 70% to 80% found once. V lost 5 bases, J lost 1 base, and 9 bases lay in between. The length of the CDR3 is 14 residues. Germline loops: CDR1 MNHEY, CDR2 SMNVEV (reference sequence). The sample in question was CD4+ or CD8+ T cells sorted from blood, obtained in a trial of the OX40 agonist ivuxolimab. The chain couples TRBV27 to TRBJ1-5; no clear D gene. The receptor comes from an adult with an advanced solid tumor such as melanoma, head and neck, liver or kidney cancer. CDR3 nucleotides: TGTGCCAGCAGTCTTAGGGAAAGCAATCAGCCCCAGCATTTT. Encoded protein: CASSLRESNQPQHF.